The present entry profiles one T cell receptor beta chain with its context. This entry is derived from a study of cytomegalovirus exposure and HLA in healthy donors. The PCR contained 60 Vbeta and 13 Jbeta primers. The table came from immunoSEQ multiplex PCR; TCRdb's copy has only in-frame clones and leaves some out. The sample lists some 120,000 clones, under 85% seen once, with about 9.1% in the top ten. Germline lookup yields CDR1 SNHLY and CDR2 FYNNEI. CDR3 length: 14 amino acids. The trim removed 1 base at V and 6 bases at J, leaving 0 bases unmatched. Specimen: PBMCs. This receptor was taken from a woman in her forties or fifties in good health and CMV-seropositive. This chain uses TRBV2 with TRBJ1-6; TRBD1 matches 7 bases. The CDR3 loop reads CASSEGQGNSPLHF. CDR3 DNA sequence: TGTGCCAGCAGTGAAGGACAGGGTAATTCACCCCTCCACTTT.